Listed below are T cell receptor beta chains from one sample, sequenced in a study of T cell responses to AZD1222 COVID-19 vaccine. TCRdb keeps only in-frame clones here, not all; method: immunoSEQ multiplex PCR. The sample lists some 120,000 clones, roughly 88% seen once, with about 26% in the top ten. Sequences were derived from peripheral blood, sampled 28 days after the second AZD1222 dose. The receptors originated from an adult who received the AZD1222 COVID-19 vaccine. Each CDR3 is given with its conserved first and last residue. Each record gives: D gene, V gene, J gene, clone size, CDR3 DNA, CDR3 protein. The D gene is left open where the match is weak. Only some rows state a clone size, as once, few, many or a class for expanded clones.

d_gene: -; v_gene: TRBV3-1/TRBV3-2; j_gene: TRBJ2-7; abundance: -; CDR3nt: TGTGCCAGCAGCCGATTAGGACATGACTACGAGCAGTACTTC; CDR3aa: CASSRLGHDYEQYF
d_gene: TRBD2; v_gene: TRBV7-2; j_gene: TRBJ2-7; abundance: -; CDR3nt: TGTGCCAGCAGCTTTCGGACTAGAATGGACGAGCAGTACTTC; CDR3aa: CASSFRTRMDEQYF
d_gene: -; v_gene: TRBV5-1; j_gene: TRBJ1-5; abundance: few; CDR3nt: TGCGCCAGCAGCTTGGTGGCAGGGATCGGTCAGCCCCAGCATTTT; CDR3aa: CASSLVAGIGQPQHF
d_gene: TRBD2; v_gene: TRBV6-5; j_gene: TRBJ2-5; abundance: few; CDR3nt: TGTGCCAGCAGCCGGCTAGCGGGGGTTGAGACCCAGTACTTC; CDR3aa: CASSRLAGVETQYF
d_gene: -; v_gene: TRBV10-2; j_gene: TRBJ1-3; abundance: -; CDR3nt: TGCGCCAGCAGTGAGCCCCAGGGAAACACCATATATTTT; CDR3aa: CASSEPQGNTIYF
d_gene: -; v_gene: TRBV19; j_gene: TRBJ2-7; abundance: -; CDR3nt: TGTGCCAGTAGTAGTCACAACACCGGACTGCACTACGAGCAGTACTTC; CDR3aa: CASSSHNTGLHYEQYF
d_gene: TRBD1; v_gene: TRBV5-1; j_gene: TRBJ1-1; abundance: few; CDR3nt: TGCGCCAGCAGCTTCGGACAGGGTAGGGAAGCTTTCTTT; CDR3aa: CASSFGQGREAFF
d_gene: -; v_gene: TRBV6-5; j_gene: TRBJ2-7; abundance: -; CDR3nt: TGTGCCAGCAGTTACTCGAACAGAAACCTCTACGAGCAGTACTTC; CDR3aa: CASSYSNRNLYEQYF
d_gene: TRBD1; v_gene: TRBV29-1; j_gene: TRBJ2-4; abundance: -; CDR3nt: TGCAGCGTTGATCCCACAGGGGCCTTAGCCAAAAACATTCAGTACTTC; CDR3aa: CSVDPTGALAKNIQYF
d_gene: -; v_gene: TRBV5-6; j_gene: TRBJ2-5; abundance: -; CDR3nt: TGTGCCAGCAGCTTGATCCAGAAAGAGACCCAGTACTTC; CDR3aa: CASSLIQKETQYF
d_gene: TRBD2; v_gene: TRBV5-4; j_gene: TRBJ2-5; abundance: -; CDR3nt: TGTGCCAGCAGCCAGGGACTAGCGGGGGCCCAAGAGACCCAGTACTTC; CDR3aa: CASSQGLAGAQETQYF
d_gene: -; v_gene: TRBV10-3; j_gene: TRBJ1-4; abundance: -; CDR3nt: TGTGCCATCAGTCACGGGGAAGCTAATGAAAAACTGTTTTTT; CDR3aa: CAISHGEANEKLFF
d_gene: TRBD1; v_gene: TRBV6-5; j_gene: TRBJ1-2; abundance: -; CDR3nt: TGTGCCAGCAGTATAGATCCTACAGGGGGCCGGGGCTACACCTTC; CDR3aa: CASSIDPTGGRGYTF
d_gene: -; v_gene: TRBV7-2; j_gene: TRBJ2-5; abundance: -; CDR3nt: TGTGCCAGCAGCTTAGGAGTGGACCCGGGGCAAGAGACCCAGTACTTC; CDR3aa: CASSLGVDPGQETQYF
d_gene: -; v_gene: TRBV4-3; j_gene: TRBJ1-1; abundance: few; CDR3nt: TGCGCCAGCAGCCGGGGGCTCCGGGGGGTGAACACTGAAGCTTTCTTT; CDR3aa: CASSRGLRGVNTEAFF
d_gene: TRBD1; v_gene: TRBV6-2/TRBV6-3; j_gene: TRBJ1-6; abundance: -; CDR3nt: TGTGCCAGCAGTCGGGGTCAGGGGGCGCGAGGCTCACCCCTCCACTTT; CDR3aa: CASSRGQGARGSPLHF
d_gene: -; v_gene: TRBV9; j_gene: TRBJ2-5; abundance: -; CDR3nt: TGTGCCAGCAGCGAAGACAACCAAGAGACCCAGTACTTC; CDR3aa: CASSEDNQETQYF
d_gene: TRBD1; v_gene: TRBV4-2; j_gene: TRBJ1-2; abundance: -; CDR3nt: TGTGCCAGCAGCCAAGAGGACAGGGTCGGCTACACCTTC; CDR3aa: CASSQEDRVGYTF
d_gene: TRBD1; v_gene: TRBV18; j_gene: TRBJ1-4; abundance: -; CDR3nt: TGTGCCAGCTCAGAACCCGGGACAGGGGGCGAAAAACTGTTTTTT; CDR3aa: CASSEPGTGGEKLFF
d_gene: TRBD1; v_gene: TRBV28; j_gene: TRBJ1-5; abundance: -; CDR3nt: TGTGCCAGCATAAAGGACAGGGGGCAGAGGAATCAGCCCCAGCATTTT; CDR3aa: CASIKDRGQRNQPQHF